This TCR beta chain came from a study of preoperative IRX-2 immunotherapy in early breast cancer. The CDR3 consists of 15 residues. The V gene's germline CDR1 is KGHSH and CDR2 LQKENI. V was shortened by 1 base and J by 4 bases, with 13 bases between the two germline ends. This sample's treatment: preoperative locoregional IRX-2 cytokine immunotherapy. Patients received preoperative, locoregional IRX-2 cytokine immunotherapy in a phase Ib study. Clones were read by immunoSEQ multiplex PCR, and TCRdb kept only the in-frame ones, dropping some. The table has approximately 38,000 clones, around 82% seen once; the top ten hold nearly 1.5%.

The genes are TRBV18 and TRBJ1-2, with D uncertain. This TCR was sampled from a human donor with breast cancer. This specimen consisted of lymph node tissue, obtained after IRX-2 immunotherapy. In DNA, the CDR3 is TGTGCCAGCTCACCACTGCTGTTAGATGGCTATGGCTACACCTTC. This encodes CASSPLLLDGYGYTF.